The sequence of this TCR beta chain was determined in a study of PD-L1 blockade in urothelial cancer (dated 2017 in TCRdb). Background on the whole study: Every patient began therapy in the mid-2010s and was given atezolizumab 1,200 mg intravenously every 3 weeks. Pretreatment blood TCR-seq was available for 30 or so patients, at least one posttreatment blood collection was obtained for about 24 patients, and tumor TCR-seq was available for about 24 patients. Blood samples were analyzed 3 weeks after the start of treatment (second dose) and 6 weeks after the start of treatment. Pretreatment tumor samples, along with matched peripheral blood serially collected before and after atezolizumab treatment, were subjected to TCR sequencing. Blood samples yielded a median of around 150,000 T cells and around 80,000 unique TCRs, with median clonality 0.080. About 90% of the roughly 29 patients were identified as males with urothelial cancer of bladder origin, and a prior smoking history was reported by 18 of 29 patients. In the same patients, whole exome sequencing and RNA sequencing of pretreatment tumors were performed in addition to TCR sequencing. Durable clinical benefit was achieved by nine patients but not by the remaining 20. An exploratory multi-omic analysis was conducted of the somatic, immune and clinical correlates of response to PD-L1 blockade with atezolizumab in urothelial cancer. Patients had an ECOG performance status of 0 or 1 and had received between 0 and 3 prior chemotherapy regimens. Progression-free survival longer than 6 months counted as durable clinical benefit, and TCR features were additionally tested against both progression-free and overall survival.

On this clone: What this receptor recognizes is not known. Per-nucleotide qualities are absent, and no much larger clonotype sits a single base away.

Synthetic TCR analog templates were spiked into each PCR so that absolute template abundance could be estimated from read counts. TCRbeta CDR3 regions were amplified from genomic DNA with bias-controlled V and J gene primers using the immunoSEQ assay. Sequencing of rearranged TCRbeta segments was done at approximately 20X coverage. The original pipeline was this. Clustering was used to correct sequencing errors, and CDR3s were annotated against IMGT so that V, D and J genes could be assigned. Downstream analyses used only productive TCRbeta rearrangements and left out out-of-frame or stop-codon sequences. To compute clonality, Shannon entropy was normalized by the log of the number of unique productive sequences and then subtracted from one. Clones differing between time points or between blood and tumor were identified using Fisher's exact test with Benjamini-Hochberg correction, with an adjusted p below 0.01 applied as the threshold. TCRdb limited this immuneACCESS table to in-frame rearrangements with V and J called. A share of clones is missing; checked studies link under half to unresolved V genes, and the rest is unexplained. V, J and clone size are taken as reported in that table, and D and trimming were inferred from the DNA itself. The sample contains 45,000 to 60,000 clones, about 88% of them found a single time. Less than 2.5% of the sample comes from the top ten.

Overall study results and their limits: A pretreatment peripheral blood TCR clonality below the median was linked to improved progression-free and overall survival. Because the sample size was small (n = 29) and many of the analyses were exploratory, the results are meant to be hypothesis-generating. Among patients with durable benefit, tumor-associated TCR clones showed greater expansion in peripheral blood 3 weeks after treatment started (n ≈ 20, p = 0.022).

Taken with the paper, the label for time point translates to: peripheral blood 6 weeks after treatment start. A total of approximately 27 patients with locally advanced or metastatic urothelial carcinoma, treated at Memorial Sloan Kettering on a trial protocol, made up the cohort. Peripheral blood mononuclear cells were collected from each patient pretreatment and during treatment, giving between 1 and 8 total time points per patient. The Qiagen DNeasy Blood extraction kit was used to purify genomic DNA from total PBMCs and tumor samples. PBMCs were collected pretreatment and during treatment, and were isolated and stored as previously described. V and J are trimmed by 1 base and 4 bases, and the gene matches miss 5 bases of the junction. From the cysteine through the phenylalanine, the CDR3 covers 15 amino acids. Here the CDR3 DNA is all that survives: 45 bases in frame from base 1. CDR1 and CDR2 are drawn from the germline V gene: SGHRS, YFSETQ.

This sequence was found in a man aged 60 to 69 with urothelial cancer. The chain uses TRBV5-1 and TRBJ2-5; 9 bases in between match TRBD1. This specimen was PBMCs, taken around atezolizumab (anti-PD-L1) treatment. CDR3 loop: CASSLSGQGTETQYF. The DNA reads TGCGCCAGCAGCTTGTCGGGACAGGGTACAGAGACCCAGTACTTC.